This entry concerns a single T cell receptor beta chain. Its antigen is as yet unknown. The treatment here: some 20 received Ad26.COV2.S at low or high dose, single or two shots; about 5 received placebo; per-sample allocation not given. Collection of samples fell on day 63 after the first vaccine or placebo injection. The sample comes from a study of Ad26.COV2.S vaccination and SARS-CoV-2 variants. CDR1 and CDR2 (germline): MDHEN, SYDVKM. The CDR3 is 14 amino acids. The V and J ends lost 2 bases and 3 bases, in that order; junction bases with no gene match: 3. Study results and limitations: The authors reported substantial breadth in spike-specific CD8+ and CD4+ T cell responses after vaccination. Possibly, TCR breadth and depth analyses underestimated total T cell responses.

Measured with immunoSEQ multiplex PCR; TCRdb has only the in-frame clones, and not every one. The table lists around 450,000 clones, around 87% of them singletons. The TCR comes from a person aged 18-60 years who received the Ad26.COV2.S COVID-19 vaccine or a placebo. The specimen was peripheral blood, collected in a trial of Ad26.COV2.S vaccine versus placebo. This chain links TRBV28 with TRBJ2-7; 8 positions match TRBD1. CDR3 coding DNA: TGTGCCAGCAGTTTACCCGGACAGGGCTACGAGCAGTACTTC. Residues: CASSLPGQGYEQYF. The full variable domain, rest sourced from reference TRBV28 and TRBJ2-7, is DVKVTQSSRYLVKRTGEKVFLECVQDMDHENMFWYRQDPGLGLRLIYFSYDVKMKEKGDIPEGYSVSREKKERFSLILESASTNQTSMYLCASSLPGQGYEQYFGPGTRLTVT.